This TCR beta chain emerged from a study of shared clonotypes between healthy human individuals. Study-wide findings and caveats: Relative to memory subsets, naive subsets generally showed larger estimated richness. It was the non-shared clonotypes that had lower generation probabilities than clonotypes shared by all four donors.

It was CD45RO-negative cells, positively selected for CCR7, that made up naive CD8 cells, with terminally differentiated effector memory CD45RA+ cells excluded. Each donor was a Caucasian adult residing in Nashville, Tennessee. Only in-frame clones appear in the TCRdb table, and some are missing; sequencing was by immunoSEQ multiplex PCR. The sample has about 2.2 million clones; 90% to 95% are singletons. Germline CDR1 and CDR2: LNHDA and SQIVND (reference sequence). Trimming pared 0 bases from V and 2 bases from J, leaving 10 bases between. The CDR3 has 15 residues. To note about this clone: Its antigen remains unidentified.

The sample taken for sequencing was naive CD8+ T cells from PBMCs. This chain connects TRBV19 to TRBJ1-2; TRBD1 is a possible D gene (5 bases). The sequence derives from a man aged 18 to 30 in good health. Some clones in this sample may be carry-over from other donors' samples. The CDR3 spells CASSIDAGQNYGYTF. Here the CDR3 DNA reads TGTGCCAGTAGTATAGATGCCGGACAAAACTATGGCTACACCTTC.